The entry that follows covers one TCR beta chain sequence. It lacks a known antigen. No base qualities exist here, and no much larger clone lies one base off it. The cysteine opens and the phenylalanine closes a CDR3 of 13 amino acids. Only CDR3 DNA remains: 39 bases, in frame from the first base. The germline V gene sets CDR1 to MDHEN and CDR2 to SYDVKM. The V and J ends are trimmed by 6 bases and 4 bases, leaving 10 bases between them. The trial excluded patients who had a history of autoimmune disease or who were on systemic immunosuppression. Peripheral blood for TCR sequencing was collected from all dose cohorts at baseline, on cycle 4 day 1, and on cycle 7 day 1. The samples were taken from a phase I, first-in-human, multicenter, open-label dose-escalation trial of ivuxolimab. The trial enrolled adults with locally advanced or metastatic head and neck squamous cell, hepatocellular, melanoma or renal cell carcinoma. Before TCR sequencing, CD4+ and CD8+ T cells were separately sorted from peripheral blood.

This record comes from a study of OX40 agonist ivuxolimab in advanced cancers. About the study as a whole: The costimulatory receptor OX40 (CD134) was targeted by ivuxolimab, a fully human IgG2 agonistic monoclonal antibody. The monotherapy dose-escalation portion (N of about 49 patients) of the phase I ivuxolimab trial is reported in the paper. Partial responses occurred in three dose-escalation patients: two with cutaneous melanoma and one with hepatocellular carcinoma. Peripheral TCRbeta sequencing aimed to test whether ivuxolimab altered TCR sequence diversity and caused clonal T-cell expansion. A male proportion of 82.7% and a mean age of approximately 58 years, ranging from 23 to 79, were recorded for the dose-escalation cohort. Intravenous ivuxolimab was administered to patients every 2 weeks at six dose levels: 0.01, 0.1, 0.3, 1.5, 3 and 10 mg/kg. Of the roughly 52 patients in dose escalation, about 20 had hepatocellular carcinoma, some 15 had melanoma, 9 had renal cell carcinoma and 9 had head and neck cancer. Patients were allowed to have had prior anti-PD-1, anti-PD-L1 or anti-CTLA-4 therapy, and approximately 40% of the dose-escalation patients had previously received checkpoint inhibitors.

The research as a whole found: The antigen specificity of the clonally expanded peripheral T cells was not determined. In the 0.1-3.0 mg/kg groups, partial responders had among the lowest normalized peripheral clonal expansion, particularly in CD8+ T cells. After ivuxolimab, more expanded clones were found on average in CD8+ T cells than in CD4+ T cells. Low levels of normalized T-cell clonal expansion were also seen in some nonresponding patients. At doses from 0.1 to 3.0 mg/kg, clonal expansion was seen in both CD4+ and CD8+ blood T cells between baseline and week 6.

Genomic DNA was isolated from the sorted cells so that the TCRbeta CDR3 region could be sequenced. The immunoSEQ Assay was used to sequence the TCRbeta CDR3 regions. TCRdb limited this immuneACCESS table to in-frame rearrangements with V and J called. A share of clones is missing; checked studies link under half to unresolved V genes, and the rest is unexplained. Counted in this sample were tens of thousands of clones; 65% to 85% of them appeared once. The ten most abundant clones make up approximately 3% of the sample. The sequencing used CD4+ or CD8+ T cells sorted from blood, collected in a trial of the OX40 agonist ivuxolimab. The receptor's source is an adult with an advanced solid tumor such as melanoma, head and neck, liver or kidney cancer. The chain employs TRBV28 and TRBJ2-1; the D gene assignment is ambiguous. CDR3 protein: CASRYPLYNEQFF. The sequence in DNA is TGTGCCAGCAGATACCCACTATACAATGAGCAGTTCTTC.